The 4 T cell receptor beta chains presented below share a single source sample, sequenced in a study of T cell clonotyping in hematopoietic cell transplantation. Some clones are missing from TCRdb's copy, which holds only in-frame ones; the method was immunoSEQ multiplex PCR. The sample has some 17,000 clones, 85% seen once. The source was PBMCs, collected 100 days after allogeneic stem cell transplant. The receptors here all came from a male patient aged 60 to 75 who had an allogeneic stem cell transplant from a related donor, so the T cells may come from the graft donor. Some clones in this sample may be carry-over from other donors' samples.

This clone was seen only a few times. This chain joins TRBV4-1 and TRBJ1-6, with D possibly matching TRBD1 (5 bases). V was cut by 0 bases and J by 9 bases, with 12 bases left in between. The CDR3 is made up of 15 amino acids. Germline CDR1 and CDR2: MGHRA and YSYEKL. CDR3 in DNA: TGCGCCAGCAGCCAAGATGTGCAGGGAGGTTCACCCCTCCACTTT. As protein: CASSQDVQGGSPLHF.

The rearrangement joins TRBV6-4 to TRBJ1-1; D is uncertain. The germline V and J ends were trimmed by 0 bases and 1 base, with 3 bases remaining between them. The length of the CDR3 is 13 residues. Germline V lookup: CDR1 MRHNA, CDR2 SNTAGT. The CDR3 region has the DNA TGTGCCAGCAGTGACTCGCCGAACACTGAAGCTTTCTTT. As protein: CASSDSPNTEAFF.

J is TRBJ2-2 and V is TRBV6-1, with 7 bases aligning to TRBD2. J lost 5 bases, V lost 2 bases, and 11 bases had no gene match. The CDR3 runs to 17 residues. Germline CDR1 MNHNS, CDR2 SASEGT. CDR3 sequence: CASSEFLGLKDTGELFF. The CDR3 bases are TGTGCCAGCAGTGAATTTCTGGGACTAAAGGATACCGGGGAGCTGTTTTTT.

V is TRBV7-2 and J is TRBJ2-5; no clear D gene. The germline gives CDR1 SGHTA, CDR2 FQGNSA. Trimming took off 5 bases at V and 5 bases at J, with 6 bases between the two ends. This CDR3 spans 11 amino acids. The CDR3 DNA follows: TGTGCCAGCAGCCCGGGTGAGACCCAGTACTTC. Translated, it gives CASSPGETQYF.